The T cell receptor beta chain under discussion was sequenced for a study of blood T cells in healthy people across ages. General study findings and limits: Changes in expanded clonotypes were possibly confounded, as the CMV status of donors was unknown.

The V gene lost 4 bases and the J gene lost 0 bases, with 3 bases spanning the gap. CDR3 length equals 13 residues. Germline loops: CDR1 LGHNA, CDR2 YNFKEQ. The table lists this clonotype with many counts. The antigen remains unidentified. For the second PCR, which ran for about 7 to 12 cycles, a sample-barcoded 5' primer and a J-beta primer mix were used. In TCRdb, the 5' RACE reads were re-called with MiXCR into one record per CDR3 protein. Counted here are 850,000 to 1,000,000 distinct CDR3 sequences, about 44% occurring once; the ten biggest clones make up roughly 13%. The specimen sequenced was blood. The V call is TRBV4-2, the J call TRBJ1-4; D ambiguous. The receptor was derived from a man aged 30 to 39 in good health. CDR3 loop: CASSPATNEKLFF. The CDR3 DNA reads TGTGCCAGCAGCCCAGCAACTAATGAAAAACTGTTTTTT.